Listed below are T cell receptor beta chains from one sample, sequenced in a study of blood T cell repertoires in COVID-19. Sequenced by immunoSEQ multiplex PCR; TCRdb stores in-frame clones only, minus some. The table includes more than 65,000 clones, roughly 89% detected once. The source material was peripheral blood. Receptor source: a human donor in a cohort sampled during active COVID-19. CDR3s include the opening cysteine and the closing phenylalanine or tryptophan. A D gene is named only where the DNA matches it firmly. Clone size, where shown, is once, few, many, or a class for clones that have expanded.

v_gene: TRBV2
abundance: -
d_gene: -
j_gene: TRBJ1-4
CDR3aa: CASSVTKGKTTNEKLFF
CDR3nt: TGTGCCAGCAGTGTTACGAAGGGGAAGACAACTAATGAAAAACTGTTTTTT

v_gene: TRBV29-1
abundance: -
d_gene: -
j_gene: TRBJ1-2
CDR3aa: CSVEVTGGYTF
CDR3nt: TGCAGCGTTGAAGTCACGGGAGGCTACACCTTC

v_gene: TRBV19
abundance: -
d_gene: TRBD1
j_gene: TRBJ2-7
CDR3aa: CASHGQGYYEQYF
CDR3nt: TGTGCCAGTCATGGACAGGGGTACTACGAGCAGTACTTC

v_gene: TRBV30
abundance: -
d_gene: TRBD1
j_gene: TRBJ1-2
CDR3aa: CAWRELGTGDGYTF
CDR3nt: TGTGCCTGGAGAGAACTCGGGACAGGGGATGGCTACACCTTC

v_gene: TRBV11-2
abundance: -
d_gene: TRBD1
j_gene: TRBJ1-4
CDR3aa: CASSHGQGREKLFF
CDR3nt: TGTGCCAGCAGCCATGGACAGGGACGGGAAAAACTGTTTTTT

v_gene: TRBV10-2
abundance: -
d_gene: -
j_gene: TRBJ1-2
CDR3aa: CASGNENNGYTF
CDR3nt: TGCGCCAGCGGCAACGAAAATAATGGCTACACCTTC

v_gene: TRBV6-2/TRBV6-3
abundance: -
d_gene: -
j_gene: TRBJ2-5
CDR3aa: CASSREEETQYF
CDR3nt: TGTGCCAGCAGCAGGGAGGAAGAGACCCAGTACTTC

v_gene: TRBV11-2
abundance: -
d_gene: -
j_gene: TRBJ2-7
CDR3aa: CASSLDTSNRYEQYF
CDR3nt: TGTGCCAGCAGCTTAGATACTAGCAATCGCTACGAGCAGTACTTC

v_gene: TRBV6-5
abundance: -
d_gene: -
j_gene: TRBJ1-5
CDR3aa: CASKARQYSNQPQHF
CDR3nt: TGTGCCAGCAAAGCCCGACAGTATAGCAATCAGCCCCAGCATTTT

v_gene: TRBV24-1
abundance: -
d_gene: -
j_gene: TRBJ2-6
CDR3aa: CATSDLARGFAGANVLTF
CDR3nt: TGTGCCACCAGTGATTTGGCCAGGGGATTCGCTGGGGCCAACGTCCTGACTTTC

v_gene: TRBV5-6
abundance: -
d_gene: TRBD1
j_gene: TRBJ1-1
CDR3aa: CASSVTGVAEAFF
CDR3nt: TGTGCCAGCAGCGTAACAGGGGTGGCTGAAGCTTTCTTT

v_gene: TRBV12-1
abundance: -
d_gene: -
j_gene: TRBJ2-2
CDR3aa: CASSFRTSGGQNTGELFF
CDR3nt: TGTGCCAGCAGCTTCCGGACTAGCGGGGGCCAGAACACCGGGGAGCTGTTTTTT

v_gene: TRBV4-1
abundance: -
d_gene: -
j_gene: TRBJ1-4
CDR3aa: CASSQDRDTHEKLFF
CDR3nt: TGCGCCAGCAGCCAAGATCGAGACACCCATGAAAAACTGTTTTTT

v_gene: TRBV5-1
abundance: -
d_gene: TRBD2
j_gene: TRBJ2-6
CDR3aa: CASSLVLAAMSSGANVLTF
CDR3nt: TGCGCCAGCAGCTTGGTTCTAGCGGCCATGAGCTCTGGGGCCAACGTCCTGACTTTC

v_gene: TRBV2
abundance: -
d_gene: -
j_gene: TRBJ2-7
CDR3aa: CASIQTGGYEQYF
CDR3nt: TGTGCCAGCATTCAGACAGGAGGATACGAGCAGTACTTC

v_gene: TRBV5-6
abundance: -
d_gene: TRBD1
j_gene: TRBJ1-5
CDR3aa: CASSFRGRGQPQHF
CDR3nt: TGTGCCAGCAGCTTCAGGGGGCGCGGTCAGCCCCAGCATTTT

v_gene: TRBV19
abundance: -
d_gene: TRBD1
j_gene: TRBJ2-7
CDR3aa: CASSIWDSSYEQYF
CDR3nt: TGTGCCAGTAGTATCTGGGACAGCTCCTACGAGCAGTACTTC

v_gene: TRBV7-2
abundance: -
d_gene: -
j_gene: TRBJ1-1
CDR3aa: CASSYPGVGNTEAFF
CDR3nt: TGTGCCAGCAGCTACCCAGGGGTTGGGAACACTGAAGCTTTCTTT

v_gene: TRBV28
abundance: -
d_gene: TRBD2
j_gene: TRBJ2-7
CDR3aa: CASRGEVTVYEQYF
CDR3nt: TGTGCCAGCCGGGGGGAAGTTACAGTCTACGAGCAGTACTTC

v_gene: TRBV20-1
abundance: -
d_gene: TRBD2
j_gene: TRBJ2-7
CDR3aa: CSASQLAGTTYEQYF
CDR3nt: TGCAGTGCTAGTCAATTAGCGGGGACCACCTACGAGCAGTACTTC

v_gene: TRBV2
abundance: -
d_gene: -
j_gene: TRBJ2-3
CDR3aa: CASEEGGDTQYF
CDR3nt: TGTGCCAGCGAGGAGGGGGGGGATACGCAGTATTTT

v_gene: TRBV6-2/TRBV6-3
abundance: -
d_gene: -
j_gene: TRBJ2-7
CDR3aa: CASSSRGAGEQYF
CDR3nt: TGTGCCAGCAGTTCCCGGGGGGCAGGGGAGCAGTACTTC

v_gene: TRBV28
abundance: -
d_gene: -
j_gene: TRBJ2-6
CDR3aa: CASSRPGHVSGANVLTF
CDR3nt: TGTGCCAGCAGTCGCCCGGGACACGTCTCTGGGGCCAACGTCCTGACTTTC

v_gene: TRBV6-5
abundance: few
d_gene: TRBD1
j_gene: TRBJ1-5
CDR3aa: CASSRTGDNQPQHF
CDR3nt: TGTGCCAGCAGTCGGACAGGGGACAATCAGCCCCAGCATTTT

v_gene: TRBV11-2
abundance: -
d_gene: -
j_gene: TRBJ2-5
CDR3aa: CASSTTGITQETQYF
CDR3nt: TGTGCCAGCAGTACCACAGGGATTACCCAAGAGACCCAGTACTTC

v_gene: TRBV28
abundance: -
d_gene: -
j_gene: TRBJ2-7
CDR3aa: CASSWTYSYEQYF
CDR3nt: TGTGCCAGCAGTTGGACATACTCCTACGAGCAGTACTTC

v_gene: TRBV7-9
abundance: -
d_gene: -
j_gene: TRBJ1-1
CDR3aa: CASSLSGGNTEAFF
CDR3nt: TGTGCCAGCAGCTTAAGCGGCGGGAACACTGAAGCTTTCTTT

v_gene: TRBV5-1
abundance: -
d_gene: TRBD2
j_gene: TRBJ2-3
CDR3aa: CASRPGAGDTDTQYF
CDR3nt: TGCGCCAGCAGGCCAGGAGCGGGGGACACAGATACGCAGTATTTT

v_gene: TRBV4-1
abundance: few
d_gene: TRBD2
j_gene: TRBJ2-7
CDR3aa: CASSQDRPSGRGVHEQYF
CDR3nt: TGCGCCAGCAGCCAAGATCGTCCTAGCGGCAGAGGAGTCCACGAGCAGTACTTC

v_gene: TRBV19
abundance: -
d_gene: TRBD1
j_gene: TRBJ1-1
CDR3aa: CASIWGRGKNTEAFF
CDR3nt: TGTGCCAGTATTTGGGGCAGGGGGAAGAACACTGAAGCTTTCTTT

v_gene: TRBV27
abundance: -
d_gene: -
j_gene: TRBJ1-5
CDR3aa: CASSQGSQPQHF
CDR3nt: TGTGCCAGCAGTCAGGGGTCCCAGCCCCAGCATTTT

v_gene: TRBV7-9
abundance: -
d_gene: -
j_gene: TRBJ1-2
CDR3aa: CASSLRGEDYGYTF
CDR3nt: TGTGCCAGCAGCTTACGGGGAGAGGACTATGGCTACACCTTC

v_gene: TRBV11-3
abundance: once
d_gene: TRBD1
j_gene: TRBJ1-3
CDR3aa: CASSRQGSSGNTIYF
CDR3nt: TGTGCCAGCAGCAGACAGGGGAGCTCTGGAAACACCATATATTTT

v_gene: TRBV4-1
abundance: once
d_gene: -
j_gene: TRBJ1-5
CDR3aa: CASSQGQGSNQPQHF
CDR3nt: TGCGCCAGCAGCCAAGGGCAGGGAAGCAATCAGCCCCAGCATTTT

v_gene: TRBV4-2
abundance: -
d_gene: -
j_gene: TRBJ2-7
CDR3aa: CASSQEVEAVAYEQYF
CDR3nt: TGTGCCAGCAGCCAAGAGGTTGAGGCGGTCGCCTACGAGCAGTACTTC